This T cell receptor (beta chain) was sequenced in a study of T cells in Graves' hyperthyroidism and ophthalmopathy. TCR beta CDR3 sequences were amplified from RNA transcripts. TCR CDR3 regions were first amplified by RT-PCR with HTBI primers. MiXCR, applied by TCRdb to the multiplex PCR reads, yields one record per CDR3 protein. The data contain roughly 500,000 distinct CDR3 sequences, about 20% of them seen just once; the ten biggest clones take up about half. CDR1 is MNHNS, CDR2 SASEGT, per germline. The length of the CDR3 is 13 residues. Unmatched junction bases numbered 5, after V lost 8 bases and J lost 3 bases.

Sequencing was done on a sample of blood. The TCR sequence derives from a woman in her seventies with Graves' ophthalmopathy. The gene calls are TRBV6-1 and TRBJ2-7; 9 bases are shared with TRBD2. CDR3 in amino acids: CASGGLAYYEQYF. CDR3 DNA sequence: TGTGCCAGCGGGGGACTAGCTTACTACGAGCAGTACTTC.